The 24 T cell receptor beta chains below all came from one sample that was sequenced in a study of cytomegalovirus exposure and HLA in healthy donors. The primer mix had 60 Vbeta and 13 Jbeta primers. Assay used: immunoSEQ multiplex PCR; TCRdb lists only in-frame clones, some missing. In the table there are under 150,000 clones, about 76% of which are singletons. The specimen sequenced was PBMCs. These receptor sequences come from a female donor in good health and CMV-seronegative.

This chain links TRBV28 with TRBJ1-3; D may be TRBD1 (6 bases). Trimming removed 5 bases at V and 0 bases at J, with 11 bases between. Germline-derived CDR1 and CDR2 are MDHEN and SYDVKM. CDR3 length equals 15 residues. The CDR3 sequence is CASSPHRDSGNTIYF. In nucleotides, the CDR3 is TGTGCCAGCAGTCCTCACAGGGACTCTGGAAACACCATATATTTT.

This chain uses TRBV23-1 with TRBJ2-7; D is possibly TRBD1 (7 bases). TRBV23-1 is identified as an open reading frame with a role that is uncertain. Trimming cost V 11 bases and J 7 bases, with 18 bases left between them. This CDR3 spans 12 amino acids. This CDR3 is CARRGRSWEQYF. The CDR3 nucleotides are TGCGCCCGGAGGGGGCGTTCCTGGGAGCAGTACTTC.

This clone was counted once. The chain recombines TRBV10-3 with TRBJ1-2; 12 nucleotides agree with TRBD1. V dropped 4 bases and J dropped 2; count of bases not matched to a gene: 5. This CDR3 has 16 residues. In germline, CDR1 is ENHRY, CDR2 SYGVKD. The CDR3 bases are TGTGCCATCAGTGCCTCCGGGACAGGGGGCAACTATGGCTACACCTTC. Translated: CAISASGTGGNYGYTF.

The chain couples TRBV28 to TRBJ1-5; D uncertain. V was cut by 2 bases and J by 5 bases, with 16 bases left in between. CDR3 length: 16 amino acids. Germline V CDR1 and CDR2: MDHEN, SYDVKM. The CDR3 bases are TGTGCCAGCAGTTTAGAGGCAGCCTCCCGGTATCAGCCCCAGCATTTT. Encoded protein: CASSLEAASRYQPQHF. Filled out from reference TRBV28 and TRBJ1-5, the complete variable domain reads DVKVTQSSRYLVKRTGEKVFLECVQDMDHENMFWYRQDPGLGLRLIYFSYDVKMKEKGDIPEGYSVSREKKERFSLILESASTNQTSMYLCASSLEAASRYQPQHFGDGTRLSIL.

This clone has a handful of counts. CDR3 protein: CASSLGAGGYGNTIYF. DNA of the CDR3: TGTGCCAGCAGCTTGGGAGCAGGGGGATATGGAAACACCATATATTTT. The chain links TRBV5-6 to TRBJ1-3; 7 bases map to TRBD1. V dropped 0 bases and J dropped 3; count of bases not matched to a gene: 6. CDR1 SGHDT and CDR2 YYEEEE come from the germline V gene. The length of the CDR3 is 16 residues.

The chain joins TRBV4-3 to TRBJ2-7, with a possible D match to TRBD2 (5 bases). This CDR3 is built from 16 residues. V was pared by 3 bases and J by 5 bases, with 20 bases between. CDR1 and CDR2 (germline): LGHNA, YSLEER. The CDR3 sequence: CASSHDPGVSRHEQYF. In DNA, the CDR3 is TGCGCCAGCAGCCACGATCCCGGGGTAAGCCGACACGAGCAGTACTTC.

The chain has TRBV7-2 and TRBJ1-2, with D hard to call. Trimming took 3 bases from V and 1 from J, leaving 9 bases between them. Germline V gives CDR1 SGHTA, CDR2 FQGNSA. The CDR3 is 14 amino acids. DNA of the CDR3: TGTGCCAGCAGCTTCTTTGAGGGTAACTATGGCTACACCTTC. Translation gives CASSFFEGNYGYTF.

The chain combines TRBV4-1 with TRBJ2-1, with a possible D match to TRBD1 (6 bases). This CDR3 spans 14 amino acids. V lost 3 bases and J 5 bases, leaving 11 bases between the germline ends. Germline-derived CDR1 and CDR2 are MGHRA and YSYEKL. CDR3 sequence (DNA): TGCGCCAGCAGCCAGTGGACAGTCAACAATGAGCAGTTCTTC. The encoded protein is CASSQWTVNNEQFF.

V is TRBV7-2 and J is TRBJ2-7, with 9 bases lining up with TRBD2. V lost 1 base, J lost 6 bases, and 10 bases stayed unmatched. Germline assignment: CDR1 SGHTA and CDR2 FQGNSA. The CDR3 contains 16 residues. CDR3 coding DNA: TGTGCCAGCAGCTTAGGGGGTAGCGGGGGTAATTTCGAGCAGTACTTC. Its translation is CASSLGGSGGNFEQYF.

The chain combines TRBV5-1 with TRBJ2-1; 11 positions agree with TRBD2. Germline CDR1 SGHRS, CDR2 YFSETQ. V was pared by 4 bases and J by 8 bases, with 5 bases of the junction left unmatched. This CDR3 is built from 14 residues. The CDR3 DNA reads TGCGCCAGCAGCCCGGGACTAGCGGTCTATGAGCAGTTCTTC. Amino acids: CASSPGLAVYEQFF.

The chain combines TRBV10-3 with TRBJ1-1; 9 positions match TRBD1. This CDR3 is 14 amino acids long. Trimming took 7 bases from V and 3 from J; bases not matched to a gene: 6. Germline V CDR1 and CDR2: ENHRY, SYGVKD. The CDR3 reads CAINLQGADTEAFF. Here the CDR3 DNA reads TGTGCCATCAACCTACAGGGGGCCGACACTGAAGCTTTCTTT.

The gene calls are TRBV11-2 and TRBJ2-3, with a tentative D call TRBD2 (5 bases). V lost 5 bases and J lost 6, with 12 bases in between. The CDR3 has 13 residues. From germline, CDR1 is SGHAT and CDR2 FQNNGV. The CDR3 DNA is TGTGCCAGCAGCACCAGACCGGGGGATACGCAGTATTTT. Its protein product is CASSTRPGDTQYF.

This chain links TRBV12-5 with TRBJ1-1, with 7 bases lining up with TRBD1. Germline CDR1 and CDR2: LGHNT and FRNRAP. The CDR3 runs to 12 residues. The V segment lost 5 bases and the J segment 4 bases; nucleotides outside the gene matches: 1. The CDR3 DNA reads TGTGCTAGTGGTGAGGGGGCCACTGAAGCTTTCTTT. Translation: CASGEGATEAFF.

V gene TRBV7-3 combines with J gene TRBJ1-1, with D tentatively TRBD1 (5 bases). Germline-derived CDR1 and CDR2 are SGHTA and FQGTGA. This CDR3 is built from 14 residues. Trimming removed 2 bases from V and 5 bases from J, with 12 bases in between. The CDR3 bases are TGTGCCAGCAGCTTAGGCAAGGGGTCTACTGAAGCTTTCTTT. Residues: CASSLGKGSTEAFF.

The rearrangement links TRBV7-2 to TRBJ2-3; 9 positions agree with TRBD1. V lost 4 bases, J lost 2 bases, and 4 bases stayed unmatched. This CDR3 is 15 amino acids long. CDR1 is SGHTA, CDR2 FQGNSA, per germline. CDR3 residues: CASSYWTGATDTQYF. In DNA, the CDR3 is TGTGCCAGCAGCTATTGGACAGGGGCCACAGATACGCAGTATTTT.

V usage is TRBV4-1 and J usage is TRBJ2-5; no firm D call. In germline, CDR1 is MGHRA, CDR2 YSYEKL. This CDR3 is built from 12 residues. Between the trimmed V and J ends, which lost 0 bases and 4 bases, there was a span of 3 bases. This chain's CDR3 is CASSQDRETQYF. As DNA, the CDR3 is TGCGCCAGCAGCCAAGATCGAGAGACCCAGTACTTC.

The V and J genes are TRBV13 and TRBJ2-7; 10 bases agree with TRBD2. After removal of 5 bases from V and 1 base from J, the junction contained 5 bases not matched to a gene. The CDR3 is 15 amino acids. Germline V gene lookup returns CDR1 PRHDT and CDR2 FYEKMQ (reference sequence). Written as DNA, the CDR3 is TGTGCCAGCAGCCGTTTAGCGGGAGGATCCTACGAGCAGTACTTC. It yields the protein CASSRLAGGSYEQYF.

The chain's CDR3 is CASTLLETQYF. The CDR3 DNA is TGTGCCAGCACCCTTCTGGAGACCCAGTACTTC. The rearrangement links TRBV5-8 to TRBJ2-5; D is ambiguous. The V end was cut by 6 bases, the J end by 5 bases, with 8 bases between. Per the germline V gene, CDR1 is SGHTS and CDR2 is YDEGEE. The CDR3 contains 11 residues.

Remarks on this clone: This same CDR3 is encoded by further DNA sequences in the sample. The chain recombines TRBV11-2 with TRBJ2-7; 7 nucleotides line up with TRBD2. Trimming removed 3 bases from V and 5 bases from J; junction bases left unmatched: 1. The germline CDR1 and CDR2 sequences are SGHAT and FQNNGV. This CDR3 has 12 residues. The chain's CDR3 is CASSFGGNEQYF. The CDR3 DNA reads as TGTGCCAGCAGCTTCGGGGGGAACGAGCAGTACTTC.

The chain uses TRBV7-3 and TRBJ1-1, with D perhaps TRBD1 (6 bases). CDR1 is SGHTA, CDR2 FQGTGA, per germline. V lost 4 bases to trimming and J lost 4 bases, with 13 bases between them. This CDR3 region has 14 residues. CDR3 DNA sequence: TGTGCCAGCAGCTCGGACAGAAGCGGCACTGAAGCTTTCTTT. This translates into CASSSDRSGTEAFF.

V is TRBV14 and J is TRBJ2-1; weak D call: TRBD1 (5 bases). The CDR3 has 13 residues. With 1 base removed from V and 11 bases from J, the gap between germline ends came to 12 bases. Germline-derived CDR1 and CDR2 are SGHDN and FVKESK. The CDR3 DNA reads TGTGCCAGCAGCCAAGTCTATAGGGGCAAGCAGTTCTTC. It translates to CASSQVYRGKQFF.

This clone was detected a few times. The chain joins TRBV7-2 to TRBJ2-1; 9 nucleotides match TRBD1. CDR3 size: 16 residues. Germline V gene data show CDR1 as SGHTA and CDR2 as FQGNSA. With 0 bases clipped from V and 5 bases from J, the junction kept 5 bases outside the gene matches. The CDR3 reads CASSLAMGQGHNEQFF. CDR3 bases: TGTGCCAGCAGCTTAGCAATGGGACAGGGTCACAATGAGCAGTTCTTC.

V usage is TRBV29-1 and J usage is TRBJ1-2; D may be TRBD1 (5 bases). V lost 5 bases to trimming and J lost 6 bases, with 10 bases between them. Germline CDR1 and CDR2: SQVTM and ANQGSEA. The CDR3 is 11 amino acids. CDR3 loop: CSVFAGHGYTF. The CDR3 region has the DNA TGCAGCGTTTTCGCAGGGCATGGCTACACCTTC.

This clone has just one count. CDR3 DNA: TGTGCCAGCAGCGTTGACCTATCCGGGGGGGGTGAAGAGACCCAGTACTTC. It codes for CASSVDLSGGGEETQYF. The V gene is TRBV9, the J gene TRBJ2-5; 8 nucleotides match TRBD2. Germline CDR1 is SGDLS and CDR2 is YYNGEE. CDR3 length: 17 residues. The junction had 12 bases not matched to a gene; V was cut back by 2 bases and J by 3 bases.